Listed below are T cell receptor beta chains from one sample, sequenced in a study of immune evolution from preneoplasia to lung adenocarcinoma. The table came from immunoSEQ multiplex PCR; TCRdb's copy has only in-frame clones and leaves some out. The sample includes roughly 10,000 clones, roughly 80% of them seen just once. Material for sequencing was FFPE minimally invasive lung adenocarcinoma tissue. These receptors originate from a donor at least 70 years old with lung adenocarcinoma. Each CDR3 is given with its conserved first and last residue. The D gene is left open where the match is weak. The size field is filled for only some rows; it gives once, few, many or a size class.

CASSHLGGLNTEAFF,TGTGCCAGCAGCCATCTAGGGGGGTTGAACACTGAAGCTTTCTTT,TRBJ1-1,TRBV14,.,.
CASRSEGGAKNIQYF,TGTGCCAGCAGATCCGAAGGAGGCGCCAAAAACATTCAGTACTTC,TRBJ2-4,TRBV5-5,.,.
CASRTGEETEAFF,TGCGCCAGTCGGACCGGGGAGGAGACTGAAGCTTTCTTT,TRBJ1-1,TRBV5-1,.,few
CASSMQGYLDTQYF,TGTGCCAGCAGTATGCAGGGTTATCTAGATACGCAGTATTTT,TRBJ2-3,TRBV11-1,.,.
CASSNRLFNEQFF,TGTGCCAGCAGCAACCGACTGTTCAATGAGCAGTTCTTC,TRBJ2-1,TRBV2,.,.
CASSLGAAGNTIYF,TGCGCCAGCAGCTTGGGGGCGGCTGGAAACACCATATATTTT,TRBJ1-3,TRBV5-1,.,few
CASSLAYPTDTQYF,TGCGCCAGCAGCTTGGCCTACCCCACAGATACGCAGTATTTT,TRBJ2-3,TRBV5-1,.,once
CASRTQASLYEQYF,TGTGCCAGCAGGACACAGGCCAGTCTCTACGAGCAGTACTTC,TRBJ2-7,TRBV28,.,once
CAWSVPPPDEQYF,TGTGCCTGGAGTGTACCCCCCCCCGACGAGCAGTACTTC,TRBJ2-7,TRBV30,.,.
CASSGTGTGGATNEKLFF,TGTGCCAGCAGTGGAACCGGGACAGGGGGCGCAACTAATGAAAAACTGTTTTTT,TRBJ1-4,TRBV4-2,TRBD1,once
CASSLLRGSSTDTQYF,TGTGCCAGCAGCTTATTACGGGGTTCTAGCACAGATACGCAGTATTTT,TRBJ2-3,TRBV7-2,.,.
CASSYSRGVNQPQHF,TGTGCCAGCAGTTACTCGAGAGGGGTCAATCAGCCCCAGCATTTT,TRBJ1-5,TRBV6-5,.,.
CAWSSPVANSGNTIYF,TGTGCCTGGAGTTCCCCGGTGGCGAACTCTGGAAACACCATATATTTT,TRBJ1-3,TRBV30,.,once
CASSYWAPGTSGRGGNNEQFF,TGCGCCAGCAGCTACTGGGCTCCCGGGACTAGCGGGAGAGGGGGAAACAATGAGCAGTTCTTC,TRBJ2-1,TRBV5-1,TRBD2,.
CASSLAGDSTNEKLFF,TGCGCCAGCAGCTTGGCCGGAGATTCAACTAATGAAAAACTGTTTTTT,TRBJ1-4,TRBV5-1,.,.
CASSLPEQGASDYGYTF,TGTGCCAGCAGCTTGCCTGAACAGGGGGCGTCTGACTATGGCTACACCTTC,TRBJ1-2,TRBV5-4,TRBD1,few
CASSPGPRILAKNIQYF,TGTGCCAGCAGTCCCGGACCCAGGATTCTAGCCAAAAACATTCAGTACTTC,TRBJ2-4,TRBV27,.,.
CASTSGDRYNEQFF,TGTGCCAGCACGTCGGGAGACAGGTACAATGAGCAGTTCTTC,TRBJ2-1,TRBV28,.,once
CASSPQPPYEQYF,TGTGCCAGCAGTCCGCAACCGCCCTACGAGCAGTACTTC,TRBJ2-7,TRBV7-2,.,once
CASSLEAGGGNTIYF,TGTGCCAGCAGCTTAGAAGCAGGGGGTGGAAACACCATATATTTT,TRBJ1-3,TRBV7-9,TRBD1,.
CAISERTLGGNTIYF,TGTGCCATCAGTGAGCGGACTCTGGGCGGAAACACCATATATTTT,TRBJ1-3,TRBV10-3,.,.
CASSSNPGNTIYF,TGTGCCAGCTCCTCGAACCCTGGAAACACCATATATTTT,TRBJ1-3,TRBV28,.,.
CASSPRQGMATNEKLFF,TGCGCCAGCAGCCCCCGACAGGGGATGGCAACTAATGAAAAACTGTTTTTT,TRBJ1-4,TRBV4-1,TRBD1,few
CASSTSSTSYEQYF,TGTGCCAGCAGTACTAGCTCCACCTCCTACGAGCAGTACTTC,TRBJ2-7,TRBV7-9,.,.
CASSLGDDRYYGYTF,TGCGCCAGCAGCTTGGGGGATGACAGGTACTATGGCTACACCTTC,TRBJ1-2,TRBV5-1,.,.
CASSDGPDQQYF,TGCGCCAGCAGTGATGGTCCGGATCAGCAGTACTTC,TRBJ2-7,TRBV10-1,.,.
CASSPPEPRGTQYF,TGTGCCAGCAGCCCCCCGGAGCCCCGGGGGACCCAGTACTTC,TRBJ2-5,TRBV7-9,.,.
CSVTLYELAGSYNEQFF,TGCAGCGTAACATTATACGAACTAGCGGGCTCCTACAATGAGCAGTTCTTC,TRBJ2-1,TRBV29-1,TRBD2,.
CATSRVQGRFPNEQFF,TGTGCCACCAGCAGAGTTCAGGGGAGGTTCCCGAATGAGCAGTTCTTC,TRBJ2-1,TRBV15,.,.
CASSVSNNQPQHF,TGTGCCAGCAGTGTCTCGAACAATCAGCCCCAGCATTTT,TRBJ1-5,TRBV6-1,.,.
CASSKGGTGEKLFF,TGTGCCAGCAGCAAAGGGGGCACGGGTGAAAAACTGTTTTTT,TRBJ1-4,TRBV7-2,TRBD1,few
CASRPEGQIRGNTIYF,TGTGCCAGCAGACCCGAGGGACAGATCAGGGGAAACACCATATATTTT,TRBJ1-3,TRBV7-9,TRBD1,.
CASSDYYRIVEQYF,TGTGCCAGCAGTGATTACTACAGAATCGTCGAGCAGTACTTC,TRBJ2-7,TRBV6-1,.,.
CASSPDRGRSTNEKLFF,TGCGCCAGCAGCCCCGACAGGGGGCGCTCAACTAATGAAAAACTGTTTTTT,TRBJ1-4,TRBV4-1,TRBD1,.
CASSLIRGLRDTQYF,TGTGCCAGCAGTTTAATCCGCGGCCTCAGGGATACGCAGTATTTT,TRBJ2-3,TRBV27,.,.
CASSATGYVEQYF,TGTGCCAGCAGTGCCACTGGGTACGTCGAGCAGTACTTC,TRBJ2-7,TRBV28,.,.
CASSRVLSSYNEQFF,TGTGCCAGCAGCCGCGTTCTGAGCTCCTACAATGAGCAGTTCTTC,TRBJ2-1,TRBV28,.,.
CASIEGARTEAFF,TGTGCCAGCATCGAGGGGGCGCGCACTGAAGCTTTCTTT,TRBJ1-1,TRBV7-9,TRBD1,.
CASRYSSGTEAFF,TGCGCCAGCCGCTACTCTTCCGGGACAGAAGCTTTCTTT,TRBJ1-1,TRBV10-2,.,few
CASSGLATQETQYF,TGTGCCAGCAGCGGTCTAGCCACCCAAGAGACCCAGTACTTC,TRBJ2-5,TRBV4-2,.,few